Following are 30 T cell receptor beta chains from one sample sequenced in a study of blood T cells in healthy people across ages. A second PCR, run for roughly 7 to 12 cycles, used a sample-barcoded 5' primer plus a J-beta primer mix. In TCRdb, the 5' RACE reads were re-called with MiXCR into one record per CDR3 protein. The sample holds over a million distinct CDR3 sequences, 40% to 50% seen once. The sequencing input was blood. The receptors here all came from a woman aged 18-29 years in good health.

The CDR3 nucleotides read TGTGCCAGCAGCCAAGATGTAGGGTGGGGCTACACCTTC. Its protein is CASSQDVGWGYTF. The chain carries TRBV4-2 and TRBJ1-2; no clear D gene. CDR1 is LGHNA and CDR2 is YNFKEQ in the germline V gene. Trimming left V 0 bases short and J 8 bases short, with 10 bases between. This CDR3 has 13 amino acids.

This clonotype was observed a handful of times. The V gene is TRBV6-5, the J gene TRBJ2-1, with TRBD1 matching over 9 bases. Trimming took 4 bases from V and 0 from J; bases not matched to a gene: 4. Germline values: CDR1 MNHEY, CDR2 SVGAGI. The CDR3 length is 16 residues. CDR3 protein: CASSSRGQGSYNEQFF. The CDR3 bases are TGTGCCAGCAGTTCCCGGGGACAGGGCTCCTACAATGAGCAGTTCTTC.

This clonotype came up a few times. The rearrangement uses TRBV6-5 and TRBJ2-6; the D is unclear. V was pared by 6 bases and J by 0 bases, with 12 bases between. Germline CDR1 MNHEY, CDR2 SVGAGI. The CDR3 covers 16 residues. The CDR3 sequence: CASSSAKRSGANVLTF. The DNA for the CDR3 is TGTGCCAGCAGCTCCGCTAAGCGCTCTGGGGCCAACGTCCTGACTTTC.

The genes are TRBV29-1 and TRBJ2-7, with D maybe TRBD1 (5 bases). Germline V gene data show CDR1 as SQVTM and CDR2 as ANQGSEA. V lost 0 bases and J lost 6, with 6 bases in between. CDR3 length: 11 residues. Here the CDR3 DNA reads TGCAGCGTTGAAGATGGGGCCGAGCAGTACTTC. This sequence encodes CSVEDGAEQYF.

In this sample, this clonotype turned up once. The CDR3 DNA reads as TGTGCCAGCAGTGACCGGCGAGGCGATACGCAGTATTTT. This gives the protein CASSDRRGDTQYF. The chain is built from TRBV6-1 and TRBJ2-3; no definite D call. CDR1 and CDR2 from the germline V gene are MNHNS and SASEGT. This CDR3 is 13 amino acids long. Trimming removed 3 bases from V and 6 bases from J, with 10 bases in between.

V is TRBV6-6 and J is TRBJ1-1; the D gene is possibly TRBD1 (5 bases). V lost 5 bases and J 2 bases, leaving 18 bases between the germline ends. CDR3 length equals 16 residues. Germline-derived CDR1 and CDR2 are MNHNY and SVGAGI (reference sequence). CDR3 sequence reads: CASSGSPGPRNTEAFF. The DNA of the CDR3 is TGTGCCAGCAGTGGTTCTCCGGGACCCCGAAACACTGAAGCTTTCTTT.

This clonotype has just a few counts. The chain combines TRBV6-5 with TRBJ2-3; D is possibly TRBD2 (5 bases). The CDR3 is 14 amino acids. V shed 2 bases and J shed 2 bases, with 8 bases lying between them. The germline V gene has CDR1 MNHEY and CDR2 SVGAGI. The CDR3 DNA reads as TGTGCCAGCAGTTACGGGCTAGCCACAGATACGCAGTATTTT. This translates into CASSYGLATDTQYF.

This clonotype was seen only a few times. The rearrangement links TRBV10-3 to TRBJ1-5, with D possibly matching TRBD1 (5 bases). V dropped 5 bases and J dropped 1 base, with 18 bases sitting between them. CDR3 length: 17 amino acids. The germline CDR1 and CDR2 sequences are ENHRY and SYGVKD. This CDR3 is CAISPGPPGASNQPQHF. Here the CDR3 DNA reads TGTGCCATCAGTCCGGGACCCCCGGGTGCGAGCAATCAGCCCCAGCATTTT.

The gene calls are TRBV9 and TRBJ2-1; 7 nucleotides match TRBD1. After removal of 1 base from V and 3 bases from J, the junction contained 10 bases not matched to a gene. CDR3 length equals 17 residues. Germline CDR1 is SGDLS and CDR2 is YYNGEE. CDR3 residues: CASSVLSGDRLYNEQFF. CDR3 DNA: TGTGCCAGCAGCGTACTTTCTGGGGACAGACTCTACAATGAGCAGTTCTTC.

The chain joins TRBV6-1 to TRBJ2-1; 8 nucleotides line up with TRBD2. CDR3 length: 13 amino acids. Losses at the gene ends were 7 bases for V and 13 bases for J; bases not matched to a gene: 12. The germline gives CDR1 MNHNS, CDR2 SASEGT. This CDR3 reads CASIGGAFTEQFF. The CDR3 DNA reads TGTGCCAGCATCGGGGGGGCCTTCACTGAACAGTTCTTC.

The V gene is TRBV11-2, the J gene TRBJ2-5; D is ambiguous. The germline gives CDR1 SGHAT, CDR2 FQNNGV. V gave up 5 bases and J gave up 5 bases, with 24 bases separating them. The length of the CDR3 is 17 residues. For the CDR3, the DNA is TGTGCCAGCAGCCTTACAGAGAACCATCTCCTGGGGGAGACCCAGTACTTC. Translating gives CASSLTENHLLGETQYF.

The rearrangement uses TRBV11-1 and TRBJ2-3; TRBD2 aligns across 9 bases. The CDR3 has 15 amino acids. CDR1 and CDR2 from the germline V gene are SGHAT and FQDESV (reference sequence). V dropped 3 bases and J dropped 6; count of bases not matched to a gene: 7. The CDR3 sequence: CASSFIAGEADTQYF. Written as DNA, the CDR3 is TGTGCCAGCAGCTTTATAGCGGGAGAGGCGGATACGCAGTATTTT. Supplemented by reference TRBV11-1 and TRBJ2-3, the full variable domain reads EAEVAQSPRYKITEKSQAVAFWCDPISGHATLYWYRQILGQGPELLVQFQDESVVDDSQLPKDRFSAERLKGVDSTLKIQPAELGDSAMYLCASSFIAGEADTQYFGPGTRLTVL.

The chain couples TRBV29-1 to TRBJ1-4; D not resolved. The CDR3 runs to 13 residues. Germline CDR1 is SQVTM and CDR2 is ANQGSEA. Trimming stripped 2 bases from V and 7 bases from J, with 11 bases between. The CDR3, as DNA: TGCAGCGTTGAATTTCCCCGGAGTGAAAAACTGTTTTTT. Translating gives CSVEFPRSEKLFF. Variable domain in full (rest from reference TRBV29-1 and TRBJ1-4): SAVISQKPSRDICQRGTSLTIQCQVDSQVTMMFWYRQQPGQSLTLIATANQGSEATYESGFVIDKFPISRPNLTFSTLTVSNMSPEDSSIYLCSVEFPRSEKLFFGSGTQLSVL.

The rearrangement uses TRBV6-6 and TRBJ2-3; D not certain. CDR3 length: 13 amino acids. Per germline, CDR1 MNHNY and CDR2 SVGAGI (reference sequence). V was cut by 9 bases and J by 1 base, with 11 bases left in between. In DNA form, the CDR3 reads TGTGCCAGTAGGTCCCCCGGCACAGATACGCAGTATTTT. Its translation is CASRSPGTDTQYF.

This clonotype was counted a few times. The V gene is TRBV12-3 or TRBV12-4, the J gene TRBJ2-3; 15 bases fit TRBD2. V lost 5 bases and J lost 7; bases outside the gene matches: 4. The CDR3 spans 15 residues. The DNA for the CDR3 is TGTGCCAGCAGTCCCGGACTAGCGGGGGGGCATACGCAGTATTTT. This codes for CASSPGLAGGHTQYF.

The J gene is TRBJ1-1, the V gene TRBV3-1; no clear D gene. Per germline, CDR1 LGHDT and CDR2 YNNKEL (reference sequence). CDR3 size: 16 residues. The V gene lost 2 bases and the J gene lost 4 bases, with 17 bases spanning the gap. CDR3 sequence reads: CASSQRSVVSGTEAFF. Here the CDR3 DNA reads TGTGCCAGCAGCCAACGGTCAGTGGTATCGGGCACTGAAGCTTTCTTT.

On this clonotype itself: A much larger clone differs from this one at a single base, so this may be a read error. The chain has TRBV5-8 and TRBJ2-4; D is perhaps TRBD2 (5 bases). Germline-derived CDR1 and CDR2 are SGHTS and YDEGEE. Trimming cost V 2 bases and J 0 bases, with 12 bases left between them. The CDR3 runs 16 residues. The CDR3 reads CASSLRRVLAKNIQYF. The CDR3 bases are TGTGCCAGCAGCTTAAGGCGGGTACTAGCCAAAAACATTCAGTACTTC.

The chain employs TRBV3-1 and TRBJ2-5, with TRBD2 identical over 12 bases. CDR3 length equals 17 residues. The ends lost 7 bases at V and 11 bases at J; junction bases unmatched: 20. CDR1 and CDR2 (germline): LGHDT, YNNKEL (reference sequence). The CDR3 spells CASTKSRLAGAYNEQYF. DNA for the CDR3: TGTGCCAGCACCAAAAGCCGACTAGCGGGGGCGTACAATGAGCAGTACTTC.

CDR3 sequence: CASGDLQETQYF. In nucleotides, the CDR3 is TGTGCCAGCGGGGACTTACAAGAGACCCAGTACTTC. The chain employs TRBV6-6 and TRBJ2-5, with D possibly being TRBD2 (6 bases). Germline V CDR1 and CDR2: MNHNY, SVGAGI (reference sequence). The CDR3 runs to 12 residues. Deletions cut 8 bases from V and 2 bases from J, with 9 bases between.

The rearrangement joins TRBV7-9 to TRBJ1-1, with D perhaps matching TRBD1 (6 bases). V shed 5 bases and J shed 6 bases, with 16 bases lying between them. CDR1 SEHNR and CDR2 FQNEAQ come from the germline V gene (reference sequence). The CDR3 covers 14 residues. The CDR3 nucleotides are TGTGCCAGCAGCGATACAGGGATGGAGGCTGAAGCTTTCTTT. It is translated as CASSDTGMEAEAFF. Variable domain in full (rest from reference TRBV7-9 and TRBJ1-1): DTGVSQNPRHKITKRGQNVTFRCDPISEHNRLYWYRQTLGQGPEFLTYFQNEAQLEKSRLLSDRFSAERPKGSFSTLEIQRTEQGDSAMYLCASSDTGMEAEAFFGQGTRLTVV.

This clonotype was counted many times. The chain combines TRBV6-5 with TRBJ2-3; no clear D gene. V was cut by 2 bases and J by 0 bases, with 9 bases left in between. The CDR3 is 15 residues long. The germline gives CDR1 MNHEY, CDR2 SVGAGI. CDR3 loop: CASSYRRFSTDTQYF. The CDR3 coding sequence is TGTGCCAGCAGTTACAGGAGATTTAGCACAGATACGCAGTATTTT.

This clonotype was seen a handful of times. CDR3 in amino acids: CASSFDDRESYNSPLHF. CDR3 DNA sequence: TGTGCCAGCAGCTTCGATGACAGGGAATCCTATAATTCACCCCTCCACTTT. This chain uses TRBV7-2 with TRBJ1-6, with 7 bases that match TRBD1. Germline V gene sequence: CDR1 SGHTA, CDR2 FQGNSA. V lost 3 bases to trimming and J lost 1 base; unmatched junction nucleotides: 6. The CDR3 has 17 amino acids.

This chain links TRBV6-5 with TRBJ2-7; 7 nucleotides agree with TRBD1. Germline lookup yields CDR1 MNHEY and CDR2 SVGAGI. The V and J ends lost 6 bases and 3 bases, in that order; junction bases with no gene match: 8. The CDR3 has 14 amino acids. The CDR3, as DNA: TGTGCCAGCAGCCGGGGACAGAATATCTACGAGCAGTACTTC. It translates to CASSRGQNIYEQYF.

This rearrangement joins TRBV24-1 to TRBJ2-1; 7 bases fit TRBD2. The assigned J gene may be wrong: the sequence end matches TRBJ2-7 better. CDR3 length: 20 residues. Germline V gene sequence: CDR1 KGHDR, CDR2 SFDVKD. DNA for the CDR3: TGTGCCACCAGTGGCGCTCCTTCCGAGAGCGGGGAAAGCTCCTACAATGAGCAGTACTTC. Translated, it gives CATSGAPSESGESSYNEQYF.

This clonotype occurred a few times. Given a much more abundant clone one base away, this may be a read error. The chain recombines TRBV5-5 with TRBJ2-7, with a possible D match to TRBD1 (6 bases). With 1 base removed from V and 3 bases from J, the gap between germline ends came to 8 bases. The CDR3 has 13 residues. Germline-derived CDR1 and CDR2 are SGHKS and YYEKEE (reference sequence). The CDR3: CASSLRQDYEQYF. CDR3 bases: TGTGCCAGCAGCTTGCGACAGGACTACGAGCAGTACTTC.

The chain couples TRBV20-1 to TRBJ2-1; 7 positions match TRBD2. The CDR3 is made up of 14 amino acids. Germline V gives CDR1 DFQATT, CDR2 SNEGSKA (reference sequence). The junction had 6 bases not matched to a gene; V was cut back by 3 bases and J by 4 bases. The CDR3 DNA follows: TGCAGTGCTAGTGGGAGCGGGGATTACAATGAGCAGTTCTTC. This codes for CSASGSGDYNEQFF.

This clonotype was seen at least ten times. A read error may produce the germline difference seen at one junction end. This chain links TRBV9 with TRBJ2-1; 12 bases are shared with TRBD2. Germline-derived CDR1 and CDR2 are SGDLS and YYNGEE. The CDR3 is 15 residues long. The CDR3 DNA is TGCGCCAGCAGCGCCCTAGCGGGGGGGTACAATGAGCAGTTCTTC. This codes for CASSALAGGYNEQFF. The full variable domain, completed using reference TRBV9 and TRBJ2-1, is DSGVTQTPKHLITATGQRVTLRCSPRSGDLSVYWYQQSLDQGLQFLIQYYNGEERAKGNILERFSAQQFPDLHSELNLSSLELGDSALYFCASSALAGGYNEQFFGPGTRLTVL.

This clonotype was seen only a few times. The genes are TRBV5-1 and TRBJ2-5; D gene unclear. This CDR3 contains 14 residues. V lost 0 bases to trimming and J lost 4 bases, with 10 bases between them. Germline V CDR1 and CDR2: SGHRS, YFSETQ. For the CDR3, the DNA is TGCGCCAGCAGCTTGGAGCCGGGTGGAGAGACCCAGTACTTC. Translated: CASSLEPGGETQYF. Complete variable domain (other parts from reference TRBV5-1 and TRBJ2-5): KAGVTQTPRYLIKTRGQQVTLSCSPISGHRSVSWYQQTPGQGLQFLFEYFSETQRNKGNFPGRFSGRQFSNSRSEMNVSTLELGDSALYLCASSLEPGGETQYFGPGTRLLVL.

This sequence joins TRBV4-1 and TRBJ1-1; TRBD1 is a possible D gene (5 bases). Germline CDR1 reads MGHRA; CDR2 reads YSYEKL. Trimming stripped 4 bases from V and 6 bases from J, with 18 bases between. The CDR3 runs to 15 residues. CDR3 sequence (DNA): TGCGCCAGCAGCCCACTTATGAGGGGTCACGCTGAAGCTTTCTTT. Translation: CASSPLMRGHAEAFF.

V gene TRBV20-1 combines with J gene TRBJ2-4, with 9 bases fitting TRBD1. The CDR3 runs 13 residues. CDR1 DFQATT and CDR2 SNEGSKA come from the germline V gene (reference sequence). The J segment lost 6 bases and the V segment lost 6 bases, leaving 6 bases of the junction unmatched. CDR3 DNA sequence: TGCAGTGCCGTGGGACAGGGTTCAAACATTCAGTACTTC. Its translation: CSAVGQGSNIQYF.